Listed here are 19 T cell receptor beta chains from one sample, sequenced in a study of blood T cell repertoires in COVID-19. Sequencing was performed with immunoSEQ multiplex PCR; in TCRdb, only in-frame clones are kept and a portion is missing. The sample records a few hundred thousand clones, 70% to 90% being singletons. Source material: PBMCs or T cells enriched from blood (not recorded which). These receptors were taken from a woman aged 18-29 years who had been exposed to COVID-19.

The rearrangement uses TRBV2 and TRBJ1-1, with TRBD1 identical over 10 bases. The junction had 18 bases not matched to a gene; V was cut back by 6 bases and J by 5 bases. The CDR3 covers 18 residues. Germline CDR1 SNHLY, CDR2 FYNNEI. CDR3 sequence reads: CASRLQPGQGIGRTEAFF. The DNA of the CDR3 is TGTGCCAGCAGGCTTCAACCGGGACAGGGGATCGGGAGGACTGAAGCTTTCTTT.

The V and J genes are TRBV1 and TRBJ2-3; TRBD1, the table's D call, lacks a check against the DNA. TRBV1 is a documented pseudogene. The CDR3 is 14 residues long. DNA for the CDR3: TGCACCAGCCCCGGGACACCAGACACAGATACGCAGTATTTT. Its translation is CTSPGTPDTDTQYF.

This clone was counted once. The CDR3: CASSFLAGGQETQYF. The CDR3, as DNA: TGTGCCAGCAGCTTTTTAGCGGGGGGACAAGAGACCCAGTACTTC. This sequence joins TRBV5-8 and TRBJ2-5; 10 positions match TRBD2. The CDR3 spans 15 residues. J gave up 2 bases and V 2 bases, and 3 bases lay outside the gene matches. CDR1 and CDR2 from the germline V gene are SGHTS and YDEGEE.

This chain connects TRBV29-1 to TRBJ1-5; 8 positions agree with TRBD1. The CDR3 consists of 13 residues. V shed 6 bases and J 5 bases; nucleotides not matched to a gene: 6. Germline assignment: CDR1 SQVTM and CDR2 ANQGSEA. In DNA, the CDR3 is TGCAGCGTCGCAGGGGGCTTTGATCAGCCCCAGCATTTT. Its protein product is CSVAGGFDQPQHF.

The rearrangement joins TRBV7-2 to TRBJ2-2; 7 bases agree with TRBD1. The germline V gene has CDR1 SGHTA and CDR2 FQGNSA. The V gene end was trimmed by 1 base and the J gene end by 4 bases; junction bases not matched to a gene: 0. The CDR3 has 14 amino acids. CDR3 residues: CASSLEGATGELFF. CDR3 nucleotide sequence: TGTGCCAGCAGCTTAGAGGGGGCCACCGGGGAGCTGTTTTTT.

This chain links TRBV7-2 with TRBJ1-6, with D unclear. Between the trimmed V and J ends, which lost 2 bases and 13 bases, there was a span of 18 bases. The germline V gene encodes CDR1 SGHTA and CDR2 FQGNSA. The CDR3 contains 15 residues. CDR3 sequence reads: CASSLTGIPNFPLHF. The CDR3, as DNA: TGTGCCAGCAGCTTAACGGGAATCCCTAATTTCCCCCTCCACTTT.

This clone was found once. V usage is TRBV7-9 and J usage is TRBJ1-2; TRBD1 matches at 9 bases. The ends lost 4 bases at V and 0 bases at J; junction bases unmatched: 6. Germline V gene sequence: CDR1 SEHNR, CDR2 FQNEAQ (reference sequence). This CDR3 region has 16 residues. This CDR3 is CASSSPQGATNYGYTF. CDR3 nucleotide sequence: TGTGCCAGCAGCTCTCCACAGGGGGCGACTAACTATGGCTACACCTTC.

The sample holds a few counts of this clone. The gene calls are TRBV3-1 (or the pseudogene TRBV3-2) and TRBJ1-2; no firm D call. This CDR3 contains 13 residues. V shed 8 bases and J shed 2 bases, with 12 bases lying between them. Germline V gene lookup returns CDR1 LGHDT and CDR2 YNNKEL (reference sequence). The CDR3 nucleotides read TGTGCCAGCCGATATAGCGGGAACTATGGCTACACCTTC. Encoded protein: CASRYSGNYGYTF.

The chain combines TRBV2 with TRBJ2-6; D gene uncertain. Trimming pared 0 bases from V and 0 bases from J, leaving 9 bases between. Germline V gene sequence: CDR1 SNHLY, CDR2 FYNNEI. This CDR3 region has 17 residues. CDR3 DNA: TGTGCCAGCAGTGAAGCGAAGCAAAGCTCTGGGGCCAACGTCCTGACTTTC. Translation: CASSEAKQSSGANVLTF.

The chain uses TRBV28 and TRBJ2-7; tentatively, D is TRBD2 (7 bases). The CDR3 has 17 amino acids. Trimming removed 6 bases from V and 0 bases from J, with 21 bases in between. The germline gives CDR1 MDHEN, CDR2 SYDVKM. In DNA form, the CDR3 reads TGTGCCAGCAGCACTACGGCGGGCCGGGGGGCCTCCTACGAGCAGTACTTC. Encoded protein: CASSTTAGRGASYEQYF.

The chain links TRBV18 to TRBJ1-1; weak D call: TRBD1 (5 bases). The germline V gene encodes CDR1 KGHSH and CDR2 LQKENI. The CDR3 is 14 amino acids. V lost 8 bases, J lost 1 base, and 14 bases lay in between. CDR3 residues: CASTLDRQNTEAFF. The DNA of the CDR3 is TGTGCCAGCACCCTAGACAGACAGAACACTGAAGCTTTCTTT.

This chain uses TRBV7-6 with TRBJ1-3; no reliable D call. The ends were cut back, 2 bases at V and 3 bases at J, with 11 bases in the middle. CDR3 length: 15 residues. Germline-derived CDR1 and CDR2 are SGHVS and FNYEAQ. The CDR3 reads CASSLPYGVGNTIYF. The CDR3 DNA follows: TGTGCCAGCAGCTTACCATACGGGGTTGGAAACACCATATATTTT.

This chain uses TRBV4-3 with TRBJ2-1; 7 bases line up with TRBD1. There are 18 residues in the CDR3. Germline CDR1 reads LGHNA; CDR2 reads YSLEER. With V trimmed by 0 bases and J by 6 bases, 14 bases remained unmatched. CDR3 protein: CASSQDAPGRTGSNEQFF. Written as DNA, the CDR3 is TGCGCCAGCAGCCAAGACGCCCCTGGTAGGACAGGTTCCAATGAGCAGTTCTTC.

Notes on this clone: At the DNA level, this CDR3 is encoded by other sequences in the same sample as well. The chain is built from TRBV5-6 and TRBJ2-3; 8 positions agree with TRBD2. The CDR3 is 15 amino acids. V shed 0 bases and J 3 bases; nucleotides not matched to a gene: 3. CDR1 is SGHDT and CDR2 is YYEEEE in the germline V gene. The CDR3 here is CASSLGLAGTDTQYF. The CDR3 coding sequence is TGTGCCAGCAGCTTGGGTTTAGCGGGGACAGATACGCAGTATTTT.

The chain links TRBV4-3 to TRBJ2-7; 7 bases line up with TRBD1. CDR1 and CDR2 (germline): LGHNA, YSLEER. This CDR3 region has 15 residues. V lost 1 base and J lost 4; bases outside the gene matches: 7. The CDR3 DNA follows: TGCGCCAGCAGCCAAGGAACTACGGGACAGTACGAGCAGTACTTC. Encoded protein: CASSQGTTGQYEQYF.

Written as DNA, the CDR3 is TGTGCCAGCAGTTTAAGGGAGCTCACTGAAGCTTTCTTT. Translation gives CASSLRELTEAFF. V and J are TRBV12-3 or TRBV12-4 and TRBJ1-1; no firm D call. The CDR3 sequence is 13 residues long. V shed 2 bases and J shed 4 bases, with 8 bases lying between them.

V usage is TRBV7-9 and J usage is TRBJ2-3; 13 bases are a match to TRBD2. CDR1 and CDR2 from the germline V gene are SEHNR and FQNEAQ (reference sequence). V lost 1 base and J lost 2; bases outside the gene matches: 6. The CDR3 runs 18 residues. This CDR3 reads CASSLVGTSGKYTDTQYF. CDR3 bases: TGTGCCAGCAGCTTAGTAGGGACTAGCGGGAAGTACACAGATACGCAGTATTTT.

This rearrangement joins TRBV28 to TRBJ1-2; TRBD1 is a possible D gene (5 bases). The ends were cut back, 3 bases at V and 3 bases at J, with 11 bases in the middle. Germline-derived CDR1 and CDR2 are MDHEN and SYDVKM. The CDR3 extends over 14 amino acids. For the CDR3, the DNA is TGTGCCAGCAGTTTGGGGCAGGGCCACTATGGCTACACCTTC. Amino acids: CASSLGQGHYGYTF.

The CDR3 sequence is CASSDTGDEQYF. CDR3 nucleotides: TGTGCCAGCAGTGACACAGGGGACGAGCAGTACTTC. The chain links TRBV2 to TRBJ2-7, with TRBD1 matching 7 bases. Per germline, CDR1 SNHLY and CDR2 FYNNEI. The CDR3 is made up of 12 amino acids. V shed 3 bases, J shed 5 bases, and the junction held 1 base outside the gene matches.